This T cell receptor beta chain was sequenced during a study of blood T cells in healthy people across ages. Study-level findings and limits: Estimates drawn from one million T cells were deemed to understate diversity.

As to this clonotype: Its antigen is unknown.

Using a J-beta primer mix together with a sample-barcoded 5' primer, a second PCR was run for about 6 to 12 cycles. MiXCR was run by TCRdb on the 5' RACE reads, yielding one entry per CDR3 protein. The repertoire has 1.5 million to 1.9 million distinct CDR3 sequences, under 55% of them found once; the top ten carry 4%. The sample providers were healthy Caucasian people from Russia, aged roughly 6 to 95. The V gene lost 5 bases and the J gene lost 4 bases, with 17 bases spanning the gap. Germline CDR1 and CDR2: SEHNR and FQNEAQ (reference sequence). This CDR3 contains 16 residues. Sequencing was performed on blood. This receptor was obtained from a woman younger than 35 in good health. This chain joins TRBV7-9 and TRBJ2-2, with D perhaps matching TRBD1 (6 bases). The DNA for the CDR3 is TGTGCCAGCAGCCATAACCGGGACATCTTCACCGGGGAGCTGTTTTTT. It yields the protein CASSHNRDIFTGELFF.